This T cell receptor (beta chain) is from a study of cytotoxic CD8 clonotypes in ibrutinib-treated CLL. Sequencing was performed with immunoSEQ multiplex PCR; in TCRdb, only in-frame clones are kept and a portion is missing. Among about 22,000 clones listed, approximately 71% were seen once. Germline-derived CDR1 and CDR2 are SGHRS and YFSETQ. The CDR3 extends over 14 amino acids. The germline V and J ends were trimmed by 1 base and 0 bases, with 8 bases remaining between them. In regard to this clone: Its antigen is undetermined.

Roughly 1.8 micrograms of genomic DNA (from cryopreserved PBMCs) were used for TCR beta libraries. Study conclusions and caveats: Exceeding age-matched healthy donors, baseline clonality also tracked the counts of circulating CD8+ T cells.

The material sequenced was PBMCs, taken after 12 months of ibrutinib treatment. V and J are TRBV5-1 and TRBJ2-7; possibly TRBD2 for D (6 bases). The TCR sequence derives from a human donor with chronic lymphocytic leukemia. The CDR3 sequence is CASSLWRDSYEQYF. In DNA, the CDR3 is TGCGCCAGCAGCTTGTGGCGGGACTCCTACGAGCAGTACTTC.